A selection of T cell receptor beta chains follows, all from one sample in a study of T-cell memory formation after mild COVID-19. From the 5' RACE reads, TCRdb called clonotypes with MiXCR, one entry per CDR3 protein. Of roughly 150,000 distinct CDR3 sequences listed, approximately 12% are singletons. Specimen: PBMCs or a T cell subset sorted from them (not recorded which). These receptors originate from a man aged 18 to 30 who had mild COVID-19 (a few samples of this study predate the infection). Cell type and time point are not known. The CDR3 runs from the conserved cysteine through the conserved F or W. D genes are given only for firm matches. Rows give clone size only sometimes, using once, few, many, or a class for an expanded clone.

D	size	V	J	DNA	CDR3
-	few	TRBV12-3/TRBV12-4	TRBJ2-1	TGTGCCAGCAGTCAAGAGGGGGGGCGAAATGAGCAGTTCTTC	CASSQEGGRNEQFF
-	-	TRBV4-1	TRBJ2-5	TGCGCCAGCAGCCAAGTGGCCCCGGGTGGGGAGACCCAGTACTTC	CASSQVAPGGETQYF
-	-	TRBV20-1	TRBJ2-5	TGCAGTGCTAGTGACAGTCTCCAAGAGACCCAGTACTTC	CSASDSLQETQYF
-	many	TRBV7-2	TRBJ1-2	TGTGCCAGCAGCTTAGCCGGCGGGGGGAGTGGCTACACCTTC	CASSLAGGGSGYTF
-	-	TRBV20-1	TRBJ1-2	TGCAGTGCCGGGGATGACGGCTACACCTTC	CSAGDDGYTF
-	-	TRBV12-3/TRBV12-4	TRBJ2-1	TGTGCCAGCAGTTTGTGGGGTTACAATGAGCAGTTCTTC	CASSLWGYNEQFF
-	-	TRBV7-2	TRBJ2-4	TGTGCCAGCAGCTTCAGGACGGGGGAGAACATTCAGTACTTC	CASSFRTGENIQYF
-	few	TRBV12-3/TRBV12-4	TRBJ1-2	TGTGCCAGCAGTTTAGCCCTCCACGATGGCTACACCTTC	CASSLALHDGYTF
TRBD2	few	TRBV5-4	TRBJ2-3	TGTGCCAGCAGCCAGGGCGGACTAGCGGGGGGTAGTGCAGATACGCAGTATTTT	CASSQGGLAGGSADTQYF
TRBD1	-	TRBV7-9	TRBJ2-1	TGTGCCAGCAGCTTTCTGACAGGGGACAATGAGCAGTTCTTC	CASSFLTGDNEQFF
-	-	TRBV20-1	TRBJ1-5	TGCAGTGCCCTTACATGGGGGGACCAGCCCCAGCATTTT	CSALTWGDQPQHF
TRBD2	few	TRBV7-8	TRBJ2-1	TGTGCCAGCAGCCCAAGACTAGCTATAAATGAGCAGTTCTTC	CASSPRLAINEQFF
-	few	TRBV7-8	TRBJ1-2	TGTGCCAGCAGCCCAGTAGAACGAGCTAACTATGGCTACACCTTC	CASSPVERANYGYTF
TRBD1	few	TRBV25-1	TRBJ1-1	TGTGCCAGCGGACTGACAGGGAGAGCTGAAGCTTTCTTT	CASGLTGRAEAFF
-	-	TRBV7-9	TRBJ1-3	TGTGCCAGCAGCTTAGATCCCCTCGGACGTCGAAGCTCTGGAAACACCATATATTTT	CASSLDPLGRRSSGNTIYF
-	few	TRBV25-1	TRBJ1-1	TGTGCCAGCAGTGAATGGGGGGATGAAGCTTTCTTT	CASSEWGDEAFF
-	few	TRBV4-3	TRBJ2-3	TGCGCCAGCAGCCAAGTACTCAGGGGCAGCCACACAGATACGCAGTATTTT	CASSQVLRGSHTDTQYF